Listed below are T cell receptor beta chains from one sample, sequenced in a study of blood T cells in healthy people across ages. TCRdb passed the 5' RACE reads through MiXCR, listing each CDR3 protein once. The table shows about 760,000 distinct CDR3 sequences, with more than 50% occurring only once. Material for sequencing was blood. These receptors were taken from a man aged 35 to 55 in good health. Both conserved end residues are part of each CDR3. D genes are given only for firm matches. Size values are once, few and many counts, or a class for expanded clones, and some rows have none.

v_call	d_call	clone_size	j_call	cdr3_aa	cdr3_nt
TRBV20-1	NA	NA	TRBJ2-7	CSASAAAGSVREQYF	TGCAGTGCTAGCGCCGCGGCGGGATCTGTAAGGGAGCAGTACTTC
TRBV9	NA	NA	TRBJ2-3	CASSAHQRDTQYF	TGTGCCAGCAGCGCCCATCAACGGGATACGCAGTATTTT
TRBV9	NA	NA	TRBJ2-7	CASSASSLGDGEQYF	TGTGCCAGCAGCGCTTCATCACTAGGGGATGGCGAGCAGTACTTC
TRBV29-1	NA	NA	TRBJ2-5	CTIYRGGQETQYF	TGCACGATATACAGGGGGGGTCAAGAGACCCAGTACTTC
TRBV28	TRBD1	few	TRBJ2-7	CASNSPEWTGGSEQYF	TGTGCCAGCAATTCTCCAGAGTGGACAGGGGGCTCCGAGCAGTACTTC
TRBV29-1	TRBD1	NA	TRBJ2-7	CSFGTDRDEQYF	TGCAGCTTCGGGACAGACCGTGACGAGCAGTACTTC
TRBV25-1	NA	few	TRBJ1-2	CASSEYLQDLSGYTF	TGTGCCAGCAGTGAATACCTACAGGACCTCAGCGGCTACACCTTC
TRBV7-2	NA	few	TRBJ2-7	CASSWRSYEQYF	TGTGCCAGCAGCTGGCGGAGCTACGAGCAGTACTTC
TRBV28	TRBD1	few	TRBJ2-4	CASRRTGGALRENIQYF	TGTGCCAGCAGGAGGACAGGGGGCGCCCTGAGGGAAAACATTCAGTACTTC
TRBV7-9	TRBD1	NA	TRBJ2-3	CASSTGTGDVGVDTQYF	TGTGCCAGCAGCACCGGGACAGGGGACGTGGGGGTCGATACGCAGTATTTT
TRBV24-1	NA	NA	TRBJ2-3	CATLVPQSTDTQYF	TGTGCCACCCTTGTGCCACAGAGCACAGATACGCAGTATTTT
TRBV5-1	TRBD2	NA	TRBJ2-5	CASSLAGAGRVGETQYF	TGCGCCAGCAGCTTGGCAGGAGCGGGGAGGGTTGGAGAGACCCAGTACTTC
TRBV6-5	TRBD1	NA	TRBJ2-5	CASSAEQGASRETQYF	TGTGCCAGCAGCGCTGAGCAGGGGGCATCGAGAGAGACCCAGTACTTC
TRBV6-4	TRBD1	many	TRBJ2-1	CASSEGTGDGVGEQFF	TGTGCCAGCAGTGAAGGGACAGGGGACGGGGTTGGTGAGCAGTTCTTC
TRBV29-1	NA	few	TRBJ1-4	CSVRTSKGEKLFF	TGCAGCGTACGGACGTCGAAGGGGGAAAAACTGTTTTTT
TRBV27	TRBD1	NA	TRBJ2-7	CASSSTGTGDLVTQYF	TGTGCCAGCAGTTCAACCGGGACAGGGGACCTTGTAACCCAGTACTTC
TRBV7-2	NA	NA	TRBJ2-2	CASSPGLFDGTGELFF	TGTGCCAGCAGCCCGGGACTTTTTGATGGCACCGGGGAGCTGTTTTTT
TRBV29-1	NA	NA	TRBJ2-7	CSGAPGGPYEQYF	TGCAGCGGTGCACCTGGGGGACCCTACGAGCAGTACTTC
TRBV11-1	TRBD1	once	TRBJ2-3	CASSFGGGQGEDTQYF	TGTGCCAGCAGCTTTGGGGGTGGACAGGGGGAAGATACGCAGTATTTT
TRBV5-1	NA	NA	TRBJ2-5	CASSLVGAEETQYF	TGCGCCAGCAGCTTGGTCGGCGCGGAAGAGACCCAGTACTTC
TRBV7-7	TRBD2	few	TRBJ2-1	CASSPRTSGGRSSYNEQFF	TGTGCCAGCAGCCCGAGGACTAGCGGGGGGCGGAGCTCCTACAATGAGCAGTTCTTC
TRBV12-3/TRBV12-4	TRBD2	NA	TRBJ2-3	CASGRGERGTDTQYF	TGTGCCAGCGGACGGGGGGAGAGGGGCACAGATACGCAGTATTTT
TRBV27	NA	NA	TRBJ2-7	CASSFRGDEQYF	TGTGCCAGCAGTTTTAGGGGGGACGAGCAGTACTTC
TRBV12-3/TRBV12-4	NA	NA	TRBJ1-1	CASTSRRGSNTEAFF	TGTGCCAGCACCAGCCGCCGGGGCTCGAACACTGAAGCTTTCTTT
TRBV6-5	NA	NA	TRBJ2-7	CASRGPIHPYEQYF	TGTGCCAGCAGGGGGCCGATACACCCCTACGAGCAGTACTTC
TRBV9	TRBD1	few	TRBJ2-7	CASSDRTGDYEQYF	TGTGCCAGCAGCGATAGGACAGGGGACTACGAGCAGTACTTC
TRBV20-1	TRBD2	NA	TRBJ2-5	CSARDYRTSGGAEETQYF	TGCAGTGCTAGAGACTACCGGACTAGCGGGGGGGCTGAAGAGACCCAGTACTTC
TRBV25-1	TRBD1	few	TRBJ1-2	CASSDSRQGYGYTF	TGTGCCAGCAGTGACTCTAGACAGGGTTATGGCTACACCTTC
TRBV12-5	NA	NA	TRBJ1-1	CASGLSSVGRGEAFF	TGTGCTAGTGGTTTAAGTTCCGTGGGAAGGGGTGAAGCTTTCTTT
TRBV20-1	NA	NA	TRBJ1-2	CSASPGLRSGTDGYTF	TGCAGTGCTAGCCCGGGGTTACGATCCGGTACAGATGGCTACACCTTC
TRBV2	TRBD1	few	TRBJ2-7	CATRTGGYEQYF	TGTGCCACCAGGACAGGGGGCTACGAGCAGTACTTC
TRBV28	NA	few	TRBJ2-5	CASDGGEYETQYF	TGTGCCAGCGACGGCGGGGAGTACGAGACCCAGTACTTC